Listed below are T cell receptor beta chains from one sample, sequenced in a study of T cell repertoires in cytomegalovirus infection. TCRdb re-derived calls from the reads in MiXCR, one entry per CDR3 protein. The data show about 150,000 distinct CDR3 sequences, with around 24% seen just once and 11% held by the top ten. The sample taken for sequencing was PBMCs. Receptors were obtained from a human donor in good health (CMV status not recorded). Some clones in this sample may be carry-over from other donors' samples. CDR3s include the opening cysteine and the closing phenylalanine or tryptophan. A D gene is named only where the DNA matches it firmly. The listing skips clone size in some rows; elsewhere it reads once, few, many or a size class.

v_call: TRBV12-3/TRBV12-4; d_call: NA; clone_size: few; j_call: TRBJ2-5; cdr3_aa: CASSLWADQETQYF; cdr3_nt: TGTGCCAGCAGTTTATGGGCGGACCAAGAGACCCAGTACTTC
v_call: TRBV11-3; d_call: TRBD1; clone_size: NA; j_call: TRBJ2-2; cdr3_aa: CASSRGQPGTGELFF; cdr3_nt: TGTGCCAGCAGCAGGGGACAGCCTGGCACCGGGGAGCTGTTTTTT
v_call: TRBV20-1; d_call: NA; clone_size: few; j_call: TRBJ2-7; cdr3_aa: CSALQGPDYEQYF; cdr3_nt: TGCAGTGCTTTACAGGGCCCTGACTACGAGCAGTACTTC
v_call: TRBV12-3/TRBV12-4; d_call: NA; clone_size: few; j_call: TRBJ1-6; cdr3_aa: CASSQGQRGSPLHF; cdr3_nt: TGTGCCAGTTCTCAGGGTCAGCGAGGTTCACCCCTCCACTTT
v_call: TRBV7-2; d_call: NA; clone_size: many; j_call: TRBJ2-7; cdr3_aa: CASSLDFGGRDAYF; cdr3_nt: TGTGCCAGCAGCTTAGATTTCGGTGGCAGGGACGCGTACTTC
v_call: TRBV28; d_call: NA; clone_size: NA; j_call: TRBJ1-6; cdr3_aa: CASSVNSPLHF; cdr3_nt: TGTGCCAGCAGTGTTAATTCACCCCTCCACTTT
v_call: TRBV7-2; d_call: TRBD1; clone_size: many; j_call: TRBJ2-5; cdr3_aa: CASNGHRGSGETQYF; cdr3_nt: TGTGCCAGCAATGGGCACAGGGGGTCGGGAGAGACCCAGTACTTC
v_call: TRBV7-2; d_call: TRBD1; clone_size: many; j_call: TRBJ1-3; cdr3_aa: CASQTTGDSGNTIYF; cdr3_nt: TGTGCCAGCCAAACTACAGGGGACTCTGGAAACACCATATATTTT
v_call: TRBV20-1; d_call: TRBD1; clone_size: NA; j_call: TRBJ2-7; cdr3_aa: CSARPWDRAREQYF; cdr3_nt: TGCAGTGCTCGCCCCTGGGACAGGGCGAGGGAGCAGTACTTC
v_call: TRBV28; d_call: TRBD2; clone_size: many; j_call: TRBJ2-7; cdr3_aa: CASSLETSPYEQYF; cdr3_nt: TGTGCCAGCAGTTTGGAGACTAGCCCCTACGAGCAGTACTTC
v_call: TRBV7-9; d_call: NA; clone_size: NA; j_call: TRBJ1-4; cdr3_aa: CASSPWPISPTNEKLFF; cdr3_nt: TGTGCCAGCAGCCCTTGGCCCATCTCCCCAACTAATGAAAAACTGTTTTTT
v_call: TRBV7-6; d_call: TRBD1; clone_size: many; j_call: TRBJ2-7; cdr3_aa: CASSLEGTGNYEQYF; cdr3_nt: TGTGCCAGCAGCTTAGAAGGGACAGGGAACTACGAGCAGTACTTC
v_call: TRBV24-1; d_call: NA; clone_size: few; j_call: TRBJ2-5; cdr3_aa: CATSDSQETQYF; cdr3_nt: TGTGCCACCAGTGATTCTCAAGAGACCCAGTACTTC
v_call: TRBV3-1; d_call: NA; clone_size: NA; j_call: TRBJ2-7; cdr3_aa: CASSQAGETNSYEQYF; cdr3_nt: TGTGCCAGCAGCCAAGCCGGGGAGACGAACTCCTACGAGCAGTACTTC
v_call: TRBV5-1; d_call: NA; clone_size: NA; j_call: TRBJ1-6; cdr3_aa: CASSSDGTRNSPLHF; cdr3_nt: TGCGCCAGCAGTTCCGACGGGACGCGGAATTCACCCCTCCACTTT
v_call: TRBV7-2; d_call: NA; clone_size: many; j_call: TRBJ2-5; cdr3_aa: CASSLGPTPTTQYF; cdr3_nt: TGTGCCAGCAGCTTAGGTCCGACCCCTACGACCCAGTACTTC
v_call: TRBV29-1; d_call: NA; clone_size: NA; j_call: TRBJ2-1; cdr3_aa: CSVDEAAGADEQFF; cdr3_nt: TGCAGCGTTGACGAAGCCGCGGGTGCGGATGAGCAGTTCTTC
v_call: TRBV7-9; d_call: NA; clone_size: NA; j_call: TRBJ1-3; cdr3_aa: CASSRPLVRDGLGNTIYF; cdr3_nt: TGTGCCAGCAGTCGACCCCTCGTCCGGGACGGCTTAGGAAACACCATATATTTT
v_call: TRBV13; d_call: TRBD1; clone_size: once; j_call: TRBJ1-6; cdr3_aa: CASSLGDRAPNSPLHF; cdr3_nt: TGTGCCAGCAGCTTAGGGGACAGGGCCCCCAATTCACCCCTCCACTTT
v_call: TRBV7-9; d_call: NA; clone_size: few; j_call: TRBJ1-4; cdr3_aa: CASSSDKSNEKLFF; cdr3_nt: TGTGCCAGCAGCTCGGACAAGTCTAATGAAAAACTGTTTTTT
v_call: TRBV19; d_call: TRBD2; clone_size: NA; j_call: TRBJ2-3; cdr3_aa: CASSITASGGTDTQYF; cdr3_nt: TGTGCCAGTAGTATAACGGCTAGCGGGGGGACAGATACGCAGTATTTT
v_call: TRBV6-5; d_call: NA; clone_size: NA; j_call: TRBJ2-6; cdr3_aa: CASSYRGHPSSGANVLTF; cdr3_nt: TGTGCCAGCAGTTACCGTGGACACCCCAGCTCTGGGGCCAACGTCCTGACTTTC
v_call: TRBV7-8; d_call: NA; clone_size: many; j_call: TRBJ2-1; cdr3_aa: CASSAKGEQFF; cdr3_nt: TGTGCCAGCAGCGCGAAGGGTGAGCAGTTCTTC
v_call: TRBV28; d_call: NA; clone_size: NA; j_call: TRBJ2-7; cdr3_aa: CASSPHGVGTSYEQYF; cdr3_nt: TGTGCCAGCAGCCCGCATGGGGTAGGGACATCCTACGAGCAGTACTTC
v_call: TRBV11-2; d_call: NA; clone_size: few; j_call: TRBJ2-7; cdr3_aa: CASSQNRYYEQYF; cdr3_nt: TGTGCCAGCAGCCAGAACAGGTACTACGAGCAGTACTTC
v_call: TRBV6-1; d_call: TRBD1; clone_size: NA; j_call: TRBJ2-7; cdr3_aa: CASSEGGTGTYEQYF; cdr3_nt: TGTGCCAGCAGTGAGGGTGGGACAGGGACCTACGAGCAGTACTTC
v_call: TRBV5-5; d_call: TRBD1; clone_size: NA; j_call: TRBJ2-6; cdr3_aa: CASSPGTGVSGANVLTF; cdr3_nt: TGTGCCAGCAGCCCCGGGACAGGGGTCTCTGGGGCCAACGTCCTGACTTTC
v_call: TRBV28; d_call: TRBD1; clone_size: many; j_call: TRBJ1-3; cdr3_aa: CASSLRDRGFVTGNTIYF; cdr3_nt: TGTGCCAGCAGTTTAAGGGACAGGGGGTTTGTAACTGGAAACACCATATATTTT
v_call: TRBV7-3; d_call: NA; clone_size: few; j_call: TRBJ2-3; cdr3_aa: CASSLTGRIALPTDTQYF; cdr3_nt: TGTGCCAGCAGCTTAACGGGGCGAATAGCATTACCCACAGATACGCAGTATTTT
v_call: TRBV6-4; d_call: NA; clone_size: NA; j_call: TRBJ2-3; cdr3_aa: CASSLQGPTDTQYF; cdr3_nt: TGTGCCAGCAGTTTACAGGGACCCACAGATACGCAGTATTTT
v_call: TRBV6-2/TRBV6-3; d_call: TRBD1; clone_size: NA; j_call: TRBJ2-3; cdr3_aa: CASSYGQGTADTQYF; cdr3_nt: TGTGCCAGCAGTTACGGACAGGGCACGGCAGATACGCAGTATTTT
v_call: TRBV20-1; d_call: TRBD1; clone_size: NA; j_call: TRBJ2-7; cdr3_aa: CSARGDGTGLRGQYF; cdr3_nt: TGCAGTGCTAGGGGGGACGGGACAGGGCTACGTGGGCAGTACTTC
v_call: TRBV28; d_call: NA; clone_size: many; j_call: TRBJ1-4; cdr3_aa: CASSLLGGEEKLFF; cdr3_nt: TGTGCCAGCAGTCTCTTGGGGGGAGAGGAAAAACTGTTTTTT
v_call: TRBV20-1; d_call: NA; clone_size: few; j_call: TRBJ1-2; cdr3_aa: CSASQWQGEVNGYTF; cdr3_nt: TGCAGTGCTAGCCAATGGCAGGGAGAGGTTAATGGCTACACCTTC
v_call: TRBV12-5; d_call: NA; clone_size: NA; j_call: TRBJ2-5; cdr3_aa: CASGRDRQTQYF; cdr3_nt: TGTGCTAGTGGTCGCGACAGACAGACCCAGTACTTC
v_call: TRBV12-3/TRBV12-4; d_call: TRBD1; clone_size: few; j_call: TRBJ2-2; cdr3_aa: CASSSPRQGPLPNTGELFF; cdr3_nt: TGTGCCAGCAGTTCCCCCCGACAGGGCCCTTTACCGAACACCGGGGAGCTGTTTTTT